This T cell receptor (beta chain) was sequenced during a study of blood T cell repertoires in COVID-19. Study-level information: T cells, B-cell-depleted T cells, or PBMCs supplied cDNA or gDNA.

TCRdb's copy holds only in-frame clones and misses some; the assay was immunoSEQ multiplex PCR. The profile covers roughly 110,000 clones, with over 65% appearing a single time and under 8% taken by the ten largest. The source of this sequence is an elderly man with COVID-19, enrolled during active disease. The sequencing sample was made of peripheral blood.

Here the CDR3 reads CASSYSYASEGNIQYF. The CDR3 nucleotides are TGTGCCAGCAGTTACTCGTATGCTAGCGAGGGAAACATTCAGTACTTC. J is TRBJ2-4 and V is TRBV6-5; D is perhaps TRBD2 (6 bases). This CDR3 is 16 amino acids long. The V end was cut by 0 bases, the J end by 6 bases, with 15 bases between. Germline values: CDR1 MNHEY, CDR2 SVGAGI.